This section outlines one T cell receptor (beta chain) sequence together with its context. The method was immunoSEQ multiplex PCR; TCRdb's version includes in-frame clones alone and lacks a portion of them. This table has a few thousand clones, 77% appearing once. Tumor samples were obtained before definitive surgery or chemotherapy. The data were obtained in a study of high-grade serous ovarian cancer treatment subgroups. Input material: tumor tissue. This sequence was found in a human donor with high-grade serous ovarian cancer.

CDR3: CASSLTSGGAPGANVLTF. As DNA, the CDR3 is TGCGCCAGCAGCCTGACCAGCGGGGGGGCCCCTGGGGCCAACGTCCTGACTTTC. This chain connects TRBV5-1 to TRBJ2-6, with TRBD2 matching 10 bases. The CDR3 totals 18 residues. CDR1 SGHRS and CDR2 YFSETQ come from the germline V gene. Trimming removed 4 bases from V and 2 bases from J; junction bases left unmatched: 9.